The T cell receptor (beta chain) described here comes from a study of blood T cell repertoires in COVID-19 (dated by TCRdb to 2019 to 2021). Regarding the study in general: Samples from collaborators originated in the United States, Italy and Spain and spanned both the acute and convalescent phases of COVID-19. The prospective study material was composed of cDNA or gDNA derived from T cells, B-cell-depleted T cells, or PBMCs. The dataset comprised deeply sampled blood TCRbeta repertoires from subjects exposed to, actively infected with, or recovered from COVID-19. The repertoires were released in a freely available public database intended as a resource for research on the immune response to SARS-CoV-2. Samples were obtained from the ongoing ImmuneRACE study (first 160 participants) and from 1,200 or so subjects provided by 6 global collaborators. Sample metadata almost always included a de-identified subject ID, COVID-19 status, age in years and sex. Where HLA class I and class II types were available, the types were taken from metadata supplied by the sample provider, not from assay-based typing.

CDR1 and CDR2 are drawn from the germline V gene: SGHNT, YENEEA. Germline trimming: 0 bases from V, 2 bases from J; junction bases outside gene matches: 4. The CDR3 numbers 15 residues from cysteine through phenylalanine. Of the read, only the CDR3 DNA is kept; its 45 bases are in frame from base 1. What the study reported, not specific to this receptor: The amount of clinical and demographic metadata varied by source and participant and was provided uncurated.

TCRbeta CDR3 regions were amplified from genomic DNA using the immunoSEQ Assay, a bias-controlled multiplex PCR. In the authors' own workflow: The number of nucleated cells in each sample was estimated from the amplification of reference gene primers within the assay. Sequence reads were collapsed and filtered to measure the absolute abundance of every unique TCRbeta CDR3 rearrangement. For each sample, productive Simpson clonality was calculated as the square root of Simpson's diversity index across productive rearrangements. TCRdb obtained this table from immuneACCESS and retained in-frame rearrangements with V and J assigned. These tables miss some clones; where compared with another copy, unresolved V genes account for less than half of the shortfall, and the remainder is unexplained. Clone size and V and J calls were adopted from that table, with D and trimming inferred from the DNA. This sample holds around 55,000 clones; approximately 85% were observed only once. Clones ranked in the top ten supply 12% of the sample.

This clone has just one count. This receptor's antigen is unknown. It has no much larger one-base neighbor in the sample; base qualities were not kept. Each collaborating institution followed its own protocols to collect whole blood in K2EDTA tubes. Collaborator samples were shipped for TCRbeta analysis as frozen whole blood, isolated PBMCs, or DNA extracted from either sample type. The chain is made from TRBV11-3 and TRBJ2-7; a stretch of 7 junction bases matches TRBD2. Sequenced: peripheral blood. This clonotype was obtained from a human donor in a cohort sampled during active COVID-19. For the CDR3, the sequence is CASSLDASGAYEQYF. The DNA sequence reads TGTGCCAGCAGCTTAGATGCTAGCGGAGCCTACGAGCAGTACTTC.